A selection of T cell receptor beta chains follows, all from one sample in a study of blood T cell repertoires in COVID-19. Libraries were prepared by immunoSEQ multiplex PCR; TCRdb keeps only in-frame clonotypes and omits some of them. The sample has 250,000 or so clones, 65% to 90% seen once. The sequencing sample was made of peripheral blood. The receptors originated from a woman in her seventies with acute or convalescent COVID-19. Each CDR3 is given with its conserved first and last residue. Fields, in order: clone size, V gene, D gene, J gene, CDR3 DNA, CDR3 protein. The D gene is left open where the match is weak. Clone size is stated in some rows and not others, as once, few, many or a class when expanded.

few	TRBV29-1	.	TRBJ1-1	TGCAGCGTTGGGGGAACGACTGGGAGTAAGAGAGCTTTCTTT	CSVGGTTGSKRAFF
.	TRBV12-5	TRBD1	TRBJ2-1	TGTGCTAGTGGTTTCGGACAGGGGGAAGGAAATGAGCAGTTCTTC	CASGFGQGEGNEQFF
few	TRBV7-8	TRBD2	TRBJ2-7	TGTGCCAGCAGCTTACGGGGGGATTACGAGCAGTACTTC	CASSLRGDYEQYF
.	TRBV10-1	.	TRBJ1-5	TGCGCCAGCAGTGAGGGCCTCCAGCCCCAGCATTTT	CASSEGLQPQHF
.	TRBV29-1	.	TRBJ1-2	TGCAGCGTCCCCGGTGGAGGGAGTAACTATGGCTACACCTTC	CSVPGGGSNYGYTF
.	TRBV5-4	.	TRBJ2-1	TGTGCCAGCAGCTTTGGGGCCTCCTACAATGAGCAGTTCTTC	CASSFGASYNEQFF
few	TRBV7-9	.	TRBJ1-1	TGTGCCAGCAGCCCAGGGTACAGGGTAGGAACTGAAGCTTTCTTT	CASSPGYRVGTEAFF
.	TRBV7-8	.	TRBJ2-7	TGTGCCAGCAGCTTAACTAGTCGGACAGCCTGGGGAACCTACGAGCAGTACTTC	CASSLTSRTAWGTYEQYF
.	TRBV19	.	TRBJ1-2	TGTGCCAGTAGTACGGGGGACCGTTTGGCTAACTATGGCTACACCTTC	CASSTGDRLANYGYTF
.	TRBV6-2/TRBV6-3	.	TRBJ1-2	TGTGCCAGCAGTTTCGAGGTTACCCCGAACTATGGCTACACCTTC	CASSFEVTPNYGYTF
.	TRBV28	.	TRBJ2-5	TGTGCCAGCACCCTCGCGGGGGCCCTGGGGGAGACCCAGTACTTC	CASTLAGALGETQYF
once	TRBV20-1	TRBD1	TRBJ2-2	TGCAGTGCTAGTTACGGACAGGGGCCGACAACCGGGGAGCTGTTTTTT	CSASYGQGPTTGELFF
.	TRBV4-3	TRBD1	TRBJ1-1	TGCGCCAGCAGCCAAGAGCCAGGGGGCCGGGGTGAAGCTTTCTTT	CASSQEPGGRGEAFF
.	TRBV9	.	TRBJ1-2	TGTGCCAGCAGCGCGGAGGTGGACTATGGCTACACCTTC	CASSAEVDYGYTF
.	TRBV15	.	TRBJ1-2	TGTGCCACCAGCCGCGGACGGGACACTAACTATGGCTACACCTTC	CATSRGRDTNYGYTF
.	TRBV6-1	TRBD1	TRBJ2-2	TGTGCCAGCAGTGGTGGAGGACAGGGGCCCTCTATCCACACCGGGGAGCTGTTTTTT	CASSGGGQGPSIHTGELFF
.	TRBV2	.	TRBJ1-6	TGTGCCAGCAGTTTAACAGGGTTGAATTCACCCCTCCACTTT	CASSLTGLNSPLHF
.	TRBV12-2	.	TRBJ1-2	TGTGCAAGTCGCTTAGAGGGGACAGGGGAAAACTATGGCTACACCTTC	CASRLEGTGENYGYTF
few	TRBV7-9	.	TRBJ2-1	TGTGCCAGCAGTTCAACGGGGTTGGAGAAGCAGTTCTTC	CASSSTGLEKQFF
.	TRBV13	TRBD1	TRBJ1-1	TGTGCCAGCAGCCCCGGGGACAGGTGGAACACTGAAGCTTTCTTT	CASSPGDRWNTEAFF
.	TRBV18	TRBD1	TRBJ2-7	TGTGCCAGCTCTGTGAAGCCGGGACAGGGCCGCGAGCAGTACTTC	CASSVKPGQGREQYF
once	TRBV6-1	TRBD1	TRBJ1-1	TGTGCCAGCAGTGACAGGGGGCGAAACACTGAAGCTTTCTTT	CASSDRGRNTEAFF
.	TRBV5-6	.	TRBJ2-1	TGTGCCAGCAGCTTGTCGCCGGGTTCCTACAATGAGCAGTTCTTC	CASSLSPGSYNEQFF
.	TRBV19	TRBD1	TRBJ1-5	TGTGCCAGTACCAGAGGGGACAGGGGAGCCGGCGGCAATCAGCCCCAGCATTTT	CASTRGDRGAGGNQPQHF
.	TRBV5-4	TRBD1	TRBJ1-2	TGTGCCAGCAGTTTGACAGGGGTCGGCTATGGCTACACCTTC	CASSLTGVGYGYTF
few	TRBV6-5	.	TRBJ2-2	TGTGCCAGCAACCCAGGGACTGCGAACACCGGGGAGCTGTTTTTT	CASNPGTANTGELFF
.	TRBV6-2/TRBV6-3	TRBD2	TRBJ2-7	TGTGCCAGCAGTTACGGAACTAGCGGGGGCCATTACCCTAGCTCCTACGAGCAGTACTTC	CASSYGTSGGHYPSSYEQYF
.	TRBV3-1/TRBV3-2	.	TRBJ1-3	TGTGCCAGCTCTCTTGGGCACAGAAACACCATATATTTT	CASSLGHRNTIYF
.	TRBV27	TRBD1	TRBJ1-1	TGTGCCAGCAGGCCATACAGGGGAACTGAAGCTTTCTTT	CASRPYRGTEAFF
.	TRBV6-5	.	TRBJ1-1	TGTGCCAGCGGACAAGGGGGAACTGAAGCTTTCTTT	CASGQGGTEAFF
.	TRBV18	TRBD1	TRBJ2-3	TGTGCCAGCTCACCATTCCGGGACAGGAGCACAGATACGCAGTATTTT	CASSPFRDRSTDTQYF
.	TRBV30	TRBD1	TRBJ2-7	TGTGCCTGGACCAGAAGGAGGGACAGGGGTCTCTACGAGCAGTACTTC	CAWTRRRDRGLYEQYF
.	TRBV10-3	TRBD1	TRBJ1-2	TGTGCCATCACCCCCCTCGACAGGGGACATGGCTACACCTTC	CAITPLDRGHGYTF
.	TRBV14	TRBD2	TRBJ2-5	TGTGCCAGCAGCCGAGGACGGGGGGGCGGAGAGACCCAGTACTTC	CASSRGRGGGETQYF
.	TRBV18	.	TRBJ2-3	TGTGCCAGCTCCCCCCGGGGTGGCAGGGGTCAGCTTGATACGCAGTATTTT	CASSPRGGRGQLDTQYF
.	TRBV5-1	TRBD2	TRBJ2-7	TGCGCCAGCAGCGGGACTAGCGGGGGGCATTCCTACGAGCAGTACTTC	CASSGTSGGHSYEQYF
.	TRBV21-1	.	TRBJ1-1	TGTGCCAGCAGCAAGAAAGACAGGGGCATCGTGAACACTGAAGCTTTCTTT	CASSKKDRGIVNTEAFF
.	TRBV30	.	TRBJ1-2	TGTGCCTGGAGTCCCCTCTCTCGCAGGGTCTATGGCTACACCTTC	CAWSPLSRRVYGYTF
.	TRBV12-3/TRBV12-4	.	TRBJ1-5	TGTGCCAGCAGGACAGGAAGCAATCAGCCCCAGCATTTT	CASRTGSNQPQHF
.	TRBV6-5	.	TRBJ2-1	TGTGCCAGCACCTTTGAGAAGAGTGAGCAGTTCTTC	CASTFEKSEQFF
.	TRBV6-1	.	TRBJ1-2	TGTGCCAGCAGTGCGCGACCCGTAGGCAGGGGAGATAACTATGGCTACACCTTC	CASSARPVGRGDNYGYTF
.	TRBV24-1	.	TRBJ2-2	TGTGCCACCAGTGATGCTAACCGGGCGCAGGGGCGCGGGGAGCTGTTTTTT	CATSDANRAQGRGELFF
few	TRBV7-2	TRBD1	TRBJ2-1	TGTGCCAGCAGCTCCACGAGCGGTTCGGACAGGGAGTTCTTC	CASSSTSGSDREFF